Shown below are 27 T cell receptor beta chains from a single sample sequenced in a study of blood T cell repertoires in COVID-19. This table comes from immunoSEQ multiplex PCR, and its TCRdb copy is limited to in-frame clones, with some not included. Among roughly 200,000 clones listed, roughly three quarters were seen once. Sample: peripheral blood. The receptor source for this set is a woman in her fifties or sixties with active or convalescent COVID-19.

The chain recombines TRBV3-1 (or the pseudogene TRBV3-2) with TRBJ1-1, with no clear D. CDR1 LGHDT and CDR2 YNNKEL come from the germline V gene (reference sequence). V gave up 5 bases and J gave up 4 bases, with 20 bases separating them. The CDR3 totals 16 residues. CDR3 residues: CASSGGVGSVGTEAFF. CDR3 nucleotides: TGTGCCAGCAGCGGAGGAGTTGGGTCGGTGGGCACTGAAGCTTTCTTT.

This chain links TRBV19 with TRBJ1-5, with 7 nucleotides matching TRBD1. The CDR3 spans 17 residues. Trimming at V came to 1 base and at J to 6 bases, leaving 12 bases not matched to a gene. From germline, CDR1 is LNHDA and CDR2 SQIVND (reference sequence). This CDR3 is CASSIGGGRAGTQPQHF. CDR3 nucleotide sequence: TGTGCCAGTAGTATAGGAGGGGGCAGGGCAGGTACTCAGCCCCAGCATTTT.

The chain uses TRBV7-3 and TRBJ2-1; 11 bases agree with TRBD2. V was clipped by 5 bases and J by 4 bases; unmatched bases: 7. The CDR3 totals 16 residues. Per germline, CDR1 SGHTA and CDR2 FQGTGA. The CDR3, as DNA: TGTGCCAGCAGCGTATCCGGGACTAGCGGTTACAATGAGCAGTTCTTC. Its translation is CASSVSGTSGYNEQFF.

The rearrangement links TRBV3-1 (or the pseudogene TRBV3-2) to TRBJ1-1; 7 bases line up with TRBD1. The V gene end was trimmed by 3 bases and the J gene end by 8 bases; junction bases not matched to a gene: 0. The CDR3 is 11 residues long. The germline gives CDR1 LGHDT, CDR2 YNNKEL (reference sequence). CDR3 bases: TGTGCCAGCAGCCAGGGACAGGAAGCTTTCTTT. Protein product: CASSQGQEAFF.

The V gene is TRBV7-2, the J gene TRBJ2-5; 12 nucleotides match TRBD2. V was pared by 5 bases and J by 4 bases, with 11 bases of the junction left unmatched. Germline V gives CDR1 SGHTA, CDR2 FQGNSA. This CDR3 has 17 residues. CDR3 sequence (DNA): TGTGCCAGCAGCCCGGGGTTACTAGCGGGAGGCTTAGAGACCCAGTACTTC. Protein: CASSPGLLAGGLETQYF.

This chain joins TRBV30 and TRBJ1-5; 7 positions agree with TRBD1. The CDR3 extends over 14 amino acids. The germline V gene encodes CDR1 GTSNPN and CDR2 SVGIG (reference sequence). The ends lost 2 bases at V and 4 bases at J; junction bases unmatched: 5. As DNA, the CDR3 is TGTGCCTGGAGTCCTTGGACAGGTAATCAGCCCCAGCATTTT. This gives the protein CAWSPWTGNQPQHF. The full variable domain, its missing parts supplied by reference TRBV30 and TRBJ1-5, is SQTIHQWPATLVQPVGSPLSLECTVEGTSNPNLYWYRQAAGRGLQLLFYSVGIGQISSEVPQNLSASRPQDRQFILSSKKLLLSDSGFYLCAWSPWTGNQPQHFGDGTRLSIL.

This clone appeared many times. Other DNA variants within this sample encode the same CDR3. V and J are TRBV28 and TRBJ2-7; no definite D call. This CDR3 contains 11 residues. Germline V lookup: CDR1 MDHEN, CDR2 SYDVKM. The germline V and J ends were trimmed by 5 bases and 4 bases, with 6 bases remaining between them. In nucleotides, the CDR3 is TGTGCCAGCAGTGAACGGTACGAGCAGTACTTC. It yields the protein CASSERYEQYF.

CDR3 bases: TGTGCCAGCAGCCCAGGACAGGGACTCTATGTAGAGACCCAGTACTTC. This encodes CASSPGQGLYVETQYF. The rearrangement links TRBV11-2 to TRBJ2-5; 8 bases match TRBD1. After removal of 5 bases from V and 4 bases from J, the junction contained 12 bases not matched to a gene. Germline assignment: CDR1 SGHAT and CDR2 FQNNGV. This CDR3 comprises 16 residues.

This rearrangement joins TRBV30 to TRBJ2-2; 10 bases are shared with TRBD1. The CDR3 is 13 residues long. V dropped 2 bases and J dropped 11; count of bases not matched to a gene: 5. Per the germline V gene, CDR1 is GTSNPN and CDR2 is SVGIG (reference sequence). CDR3 sequence reads: CAWSKSTGGELFF. CDR3 DNA sequence: TGTGCCTGGAGTAAATCGACAGGGGGCGAGCTGTTTTTT.

The J gene is TRBJ1-1, the V gene TRBV4-3; D uncertain. The CDR3 has 13 amino acids. Germline V gene sequence: CDR1 LGHNA, CDR2 YSLEER. Trimming removed 0 bases from V and 6 bases from J, with 8 bases in between. CDR3 coding DNA: TGCGCCAGCAGCCAAGATCCCCGGGCTGAAGCTTTCTTT. Translated, it gives CASSQDPRAEAFF.

The rearrangement joins TRBV27 to TRBJ1-2; maybe TRBD1 (6 bases). Trimming cost V 1 base and J 4 bases, with 10 bases left between them. CDR1 is MNHEY and CDR2 is SMNVEV in the germline V gene (reference sequence). This CDR3 is 14 amino acids long. CDR3 region: CASSLYQGSYGYTF. The CDR3, as DNA: TGTGCCAGCAGTTTATACCAGGGGAGCTATGGCTACACCTTC.

The rearrangement links TRBV28 to TRBJ2-1; D is perhaps TRBD2 (6 bases). V lost 6 bases, J lost 3 bases, and 9 bases lay in between. The CDR3 contains 13 residues. CDR1 and CDR2 from the germline V gene are MDHEN and SYDVKM. The CDR3 region has the DNA TGTGCCAGCAGGGGGGGACTCTACAATGAGCAGTTCTTC. It codes for CASRGGLYNEQFF.

The chain combines TRBV19 with TRBJ1-6; 7 bases line up with TRBD1. This CDR3 spans 15 amino acids. CDR1 is LNHDA and CDR2 is SQIVND in the germline V gene (reference sequence). V shed 5 bases, J shed 5 bases, and the junction held 6 bases outside the gene matches. The CDR3 DNA follows: TGTGCCAGTAGTTCGGGGGACAGACATAATTCACCCCTCCACTTT. This encodes CASSSGDRHNSPLHF.

J is TRBJ1-1 and V is TRBV30, with TRBD1 matching 7 bases. The length of the CDR3 is 13 residues. The trim removed 5 bases at V and 5 bases at J, leaving 8 bases unmatched. Germline values: CDR1 GTSNPN, CDR2 SVGIG (reference sequence). CDR3 nucleotides: TGTGCCTGGGCCCACACGACAGGGACTGAAGCTTTCTTT. This encodes CAWAHTTGTEAFF.

The chain links TRBV5-6 to TRBJ1-2; 7 bases match TRBD1. V was clipped by 5 bases and J by 4 bases; unmatched bases: 17. The CDR3 runs 17 residues. Per germline, CDR1 SGHDT and CDR2 YYEEEE. CDR3 sequence reads: CASRDRSRPRGLYGYTF. DNA of the CDR3: TGTGCCAGCAGGGACAGGTCAAGACCCAGAGGACTCTATGGCTACACCTTC.

The chain employs TRBV25-1 and TRBJ1-3; D not resolved. In germline, CDR1 is MGHDK, CDR2 SYGVNS. The CDR3 contains 13 residues. Trimming left V 2 bases short and J 3 bases short, with 5 bases between. In nucleotides, the CDR3 is TGTGCCAGCAGTGAAAACGGTGGAAACACCATATATTTT. Protein: CASSENGGNTIYF. Supplemented by reference TRBV25-1 and TRBJ1-3, the full variable domain reads EADIYQTPRYLVIGTGKKITLECSQTMGHDKMYWYQQDPGMELHLIHYSYGVNSTEKGDLSSESTVSRIRTEHFPLTLESARPSHTSQYLCASSENGGNTIYFGEGSWLTVV.

Turning to this clone: A much larger clonotype is one base distant, so this may be a read error. This sample includes further DNA sequences coding for the same CDR3. The chain recombines TRBV5-4 with TRBJ2-5; 10 positions match TRBD1. This CDR3 region has 15 residues. Germline V gene data show CDR1 as SGHNT and CDR2 as YYREEE (reference sequence). J gave up 2 bases and V 2 bases, and 3 bases lay outside the gene matches. The CDR3 sequence: CASSFDRGLQETQYF. The CDR3 nucleotides read TGTGCCAGCAGCTTCGACAGGGGGCTTCAAGAGACCCAGTACTTC.

The rearrangement joins TRBV7-2 to TRBJ1-6, with no clear D. Germline assignment: CDR1 SGHTA and CDR2 FQGNSA. V lost 5 bases and J lost 2, with 7 bases in between. The CDR3 runs to 14 residues. The CDR3 here is CASSPGTYNSPLHF. Written as DNA, the CDR3 is TGTGCCAGCAGCCCGGGAACCTATAATTCACCCCTCCACTTT.

The genes are TRBV5-1 and TRBJ2-2; perhaps TRBD2 as D (6 bases). CDR3 size: 15 residues. Per germline, CDR1 SGHRS and CDR2 YFSETQ. V was shortened by 0 bases and J by 5 bases, with 11 bases between the two germline ends. Here the CDR3 DNA reads TGCGCCAGCAGCTTGGACCGGGGAGGTACCGGGGAGCTGTTTTTT. This gives the protein CASSLDRGGTGELFF.

The chain joins TRBV9 to TRBJ2-3; 14 positions match TRBD2. Germline V gene lookup returns CDR1 SGDLS and CDR2 YYNGEE. Trimming at V came to 0 bases and at J to 1 base, leaving 4 bases not matched to a gene. This CDR3 comprises 18 residues. The CDR3, as DNA: TGTGCCAGCAGCGTAGCTCCGGGACTAGCGGGGGGCACAGATACGCAGTATTTT. This sequence encodes CASSVAPGLAGGTDTQYF.

V is TRBV6-5 and J is TRBJ1-1, with 9 bases identical to TRBD1. The CDR3 has 14 amino acids. Germline V gives CDR1 MNHEY, CDR2 SVGAGI. V was clipped by 5 bases and J by 5 bases; unmatched bases: 6. CDR3 sequence (DNA): TGTGCCAGCAGTCCCGGGACAGGGTCTACTGAAGCTTTCTTT. It encodes CASSPGTGSTEAFF.

This clone showed up just a few times. This chain links TRBV4-3 with TRBJ1-6; 8 bases are a match to TRBD1. The germline V gene has CDR1 LGHNA and CDR2 YSLEER. V was clipped by 4 bases and J by 7 bases; unmatched bases: 12. The CDR3 totals 17 residues. The CDR3 sequence is CASSPSHRTGSNSPLHF. DNA of the CDR3: TGCGCCAGCAGCCCGAGCCATAGGACAGGGAGCAATTCACCCCTCCACTTT.

This chain uses TRBV7-3 with TRBJ2-3, with TRBD1 as a possible D gene (5 bases). This CDR3 region has 16 residues. V was pared by 2 bases and J by 2 bases, with 14 bases between. The germline V gene has CDR1 SGHTA and CDR2 FQGTGA. CDR3 loop: CASSLGTGRYTDTQYF. DNA for the CDR3: TGTGCCAGCAGCTTAGGAACAGGACGTTACACAGATACGCAGTATTTT.

V is TRBV18 and J is TRBJ1-4; 9 bases match TRBD1. The CDR3 has 16 residues. V was clipped by 6 bases and J by 4 bases; unmatched bases: 9. Germline V gene sequence: CDR1 KGHSH, CDR2 LQKENI. The CDR3 loop reads CASSPGQGSGNEKLFF. CDR3 bases: TGTGCCAGCTCCCCAGGACAGGGGTCCGGTAATGAAAAACTGTTTTTT.

With respect to this clone: Within the sample, other DNA sequences also encode this same CDR3. This rearrangement joins TRBV28 to TRBJ1-2, with D hard to call. Between the trimmed V and J ends, which lost 6 bases and 3 bases, there was a span of 5 bases. CDR3 length: 11 residues. Germline CDR1 is MDHEN and CDR2 is SYDVKM. The CDR3 here is CASSPDYGYTF. The CDR3 nucleotides are TGTGCCAGCAGCCCCGACTATGGCTACACCTTC.

The CDR3 loop reads CASSLSQGAADTQYF. The CDR3, as DNA: TGCGCCAGCAGCTTGAGCCAGGGGGCAGCAGATACGCAGTATTTT. The chain joins TRBV5-1 to TRBJ2-3, with 8 bases aligning to TRBD1. Trimming removed 1 base from V and 4 bases from J; junction bases left unmatched: 5. Germline values: CDR1 SGHRS, CDR2 YFSETQ. The CDR3 is 15 residues long.

The rearrangement links TRBV29-1 to TRBJ2-3, with 14 positions matching TRBD2. This CDR3 contains 14 residues. Germline loops: CDR1 SQVTM, CDR2 ANQGSEA. Trimming cost V 8 bases and J 4 bases; bases outside gene matches: 5. The CDR3 sequence is CSIGLAGGSDTQYF. DNA of the CDR3: TGCAGCATCGGACTAGCGGGAGGTTCAGATACGCAGTATTTT.